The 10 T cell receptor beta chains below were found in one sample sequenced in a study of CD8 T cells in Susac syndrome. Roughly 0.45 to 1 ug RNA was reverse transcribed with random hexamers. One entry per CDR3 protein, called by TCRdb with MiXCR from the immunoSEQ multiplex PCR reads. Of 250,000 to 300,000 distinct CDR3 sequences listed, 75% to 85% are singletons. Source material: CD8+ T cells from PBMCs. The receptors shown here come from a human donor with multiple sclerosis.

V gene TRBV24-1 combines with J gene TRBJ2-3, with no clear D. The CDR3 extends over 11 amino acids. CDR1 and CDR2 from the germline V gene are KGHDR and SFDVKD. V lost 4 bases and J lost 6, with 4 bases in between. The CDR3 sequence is CATSDYDTQYF. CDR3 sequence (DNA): TGTGCCACCAGTGACTACGATACGCAGTATTTT.

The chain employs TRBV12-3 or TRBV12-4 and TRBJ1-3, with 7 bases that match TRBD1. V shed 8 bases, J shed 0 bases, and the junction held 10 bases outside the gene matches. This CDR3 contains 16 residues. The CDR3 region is CASGFYRGPSGNTIYF. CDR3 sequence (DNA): TGTGCCAGCGGCTTTTACAGGGGACCCTCTGGAAACACCATATATTTT.

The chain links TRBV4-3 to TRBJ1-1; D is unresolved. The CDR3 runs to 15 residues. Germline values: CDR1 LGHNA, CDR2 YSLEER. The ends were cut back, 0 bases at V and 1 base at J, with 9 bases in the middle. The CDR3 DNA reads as TGCGCCAGCAGCCAAGACCGGCAGCGGAACACTGAAGCTTTCTTT. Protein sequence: CASSQDRQRNTEAFF.

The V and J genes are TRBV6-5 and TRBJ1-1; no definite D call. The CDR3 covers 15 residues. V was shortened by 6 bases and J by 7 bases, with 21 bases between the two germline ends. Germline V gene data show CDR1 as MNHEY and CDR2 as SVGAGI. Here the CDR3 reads CASSLVEPPPGEAFF. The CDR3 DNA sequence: TGTGCCAGCAGCCTCGTTGAACCACCGCCCGGTGAAGCTTTCTTT.

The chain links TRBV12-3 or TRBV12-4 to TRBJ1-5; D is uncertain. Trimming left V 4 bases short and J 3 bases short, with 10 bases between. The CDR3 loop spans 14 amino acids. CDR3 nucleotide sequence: TGTGCCAGCAGTTGGGCGGGGTACAATCAGCCCCAGCATTTT. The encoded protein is CASSWAGYNQPQHF.

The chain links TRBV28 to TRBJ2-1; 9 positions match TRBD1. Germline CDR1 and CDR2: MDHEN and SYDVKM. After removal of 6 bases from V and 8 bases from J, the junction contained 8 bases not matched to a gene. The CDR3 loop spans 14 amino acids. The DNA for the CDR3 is TGTGCCAGCAGGATCGAGGACAGGGGTGATGAGCAGTTCTTC. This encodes CASRIEDRGDEQFF.

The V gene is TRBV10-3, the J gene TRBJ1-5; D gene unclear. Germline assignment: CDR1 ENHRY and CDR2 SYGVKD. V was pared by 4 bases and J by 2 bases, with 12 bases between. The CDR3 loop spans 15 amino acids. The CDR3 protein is CAISGEGRGNQPQHF. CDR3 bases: TGTGCCATCAGTGGAGAAGGGAGAGGCAATCAGCCCCAGCATTTT.

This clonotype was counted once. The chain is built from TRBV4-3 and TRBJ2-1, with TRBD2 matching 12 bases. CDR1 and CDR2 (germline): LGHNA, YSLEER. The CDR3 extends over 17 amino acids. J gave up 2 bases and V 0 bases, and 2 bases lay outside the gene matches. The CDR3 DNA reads TGCGCCAGCAGCCAAGAGACTAGCGGGAGTCCCTACAATGAGCAGTTCTTC. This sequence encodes CASSQETSGSPYNEQFF.

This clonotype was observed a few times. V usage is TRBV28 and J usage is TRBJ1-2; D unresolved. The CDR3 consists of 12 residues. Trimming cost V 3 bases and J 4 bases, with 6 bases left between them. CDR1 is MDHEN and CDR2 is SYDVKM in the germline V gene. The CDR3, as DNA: TGTGCCAGCAGTTTGGGCACCTATGGCTACACCTTC. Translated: CASSLGTYGYTF.

The CDR3 DNA is TGTGCCAGCAGGTACGACCCGGTTCTGGACTACGAGCAGTACTTC. It translates to CASRYDPVLDYEQYF. The chain joins TRBV5-4 to TRBJ2-7; D is uncertain. The CDR3 length is 15 residues. Looked up from germline, CDR1 is SGHNT and CDR2 is YYREEE (reference sequence). Trimming removed 5 bases from V and 3 bases from J, with 18 bases in between. Full variable domain (missing parts from reference TRBV5-4 and TRBJ2-7): ETGVTQSPTHLIKTRGQQVTLRCSSQSGHNTVSWYQQALGQGPQFIFQYYREEENGRGNFPPRFSGLQFPNYSSELNVNALELDDSALYLCASRYDPVLDYEQYFGPGTRLTVT.